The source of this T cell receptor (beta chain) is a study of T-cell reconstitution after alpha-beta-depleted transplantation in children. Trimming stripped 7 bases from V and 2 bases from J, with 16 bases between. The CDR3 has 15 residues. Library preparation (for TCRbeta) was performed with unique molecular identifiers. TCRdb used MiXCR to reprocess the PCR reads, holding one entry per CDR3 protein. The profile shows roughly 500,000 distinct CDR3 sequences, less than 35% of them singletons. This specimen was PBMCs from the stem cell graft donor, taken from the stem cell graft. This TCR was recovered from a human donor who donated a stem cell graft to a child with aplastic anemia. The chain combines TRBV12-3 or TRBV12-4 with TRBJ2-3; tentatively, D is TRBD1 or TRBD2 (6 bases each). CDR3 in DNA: TGTGCCAGCAAGGGGAGATGGGGGGCCACAGATACGCAGTATTTT. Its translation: CASKGRWGATDTQYF.